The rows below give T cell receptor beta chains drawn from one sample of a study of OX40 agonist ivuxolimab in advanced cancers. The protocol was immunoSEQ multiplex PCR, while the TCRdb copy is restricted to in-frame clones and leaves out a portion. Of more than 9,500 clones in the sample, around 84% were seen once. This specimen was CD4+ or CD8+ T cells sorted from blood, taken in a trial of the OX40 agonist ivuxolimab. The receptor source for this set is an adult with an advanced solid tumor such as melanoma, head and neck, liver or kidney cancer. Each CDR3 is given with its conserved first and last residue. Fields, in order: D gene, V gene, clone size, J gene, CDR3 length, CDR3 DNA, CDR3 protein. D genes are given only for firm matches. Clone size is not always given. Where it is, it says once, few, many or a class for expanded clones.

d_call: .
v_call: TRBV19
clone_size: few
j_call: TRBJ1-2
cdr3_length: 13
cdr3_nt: TGTGCCAGTAGTATAGCCAGGGGAAGTGGCTACACCTTC
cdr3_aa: CASSIARGSGYTF

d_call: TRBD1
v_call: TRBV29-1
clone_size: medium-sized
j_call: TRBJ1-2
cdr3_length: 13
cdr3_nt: TGCAGCGCACGGACAGGGGGCAGCTATGGCTACACCTTC
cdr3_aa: CSARTGGSYGYTF

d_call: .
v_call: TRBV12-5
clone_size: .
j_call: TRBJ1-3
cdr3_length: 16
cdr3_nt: TGTGCTAGTGCCATAGGGGGGCCGGGGTCTGGAAACACCATATATTTT
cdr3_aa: CASAIGGPGSGNTIYF

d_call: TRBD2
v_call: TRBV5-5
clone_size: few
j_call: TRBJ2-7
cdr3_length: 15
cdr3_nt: TGTGCCAGCAGCTCGCCTAGCGGGGGGTCCTACGAGCAGTACTTC
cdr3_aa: CASSSPSGGSYEQYF

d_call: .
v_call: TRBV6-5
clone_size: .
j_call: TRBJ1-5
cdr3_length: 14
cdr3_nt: TGTGCCAGCAGTTACATTGGGGGCGGTCAGCCCCAGCATTTT
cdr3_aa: CASSYIGGGQPQHF

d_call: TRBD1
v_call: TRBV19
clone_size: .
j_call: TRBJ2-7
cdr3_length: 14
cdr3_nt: TGTGCCAGTAGCCCGTGGGACAGATTCTACGAGCAGTACTTC
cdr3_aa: CASSPWDRFYEQYF

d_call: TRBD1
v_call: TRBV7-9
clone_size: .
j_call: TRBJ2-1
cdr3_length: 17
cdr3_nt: TGTGCCAGCAGCCCACGACAGGGGACGAGCTCCTACAATGAGCAGTTCTTC
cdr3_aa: CASSPRQGTSSYNEQFF

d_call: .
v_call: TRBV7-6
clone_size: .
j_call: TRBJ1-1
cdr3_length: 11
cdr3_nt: TGTGCCAGCAGCTCCAGCACTGAAGCTTTCTTT
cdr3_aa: CASSSSTEAFF

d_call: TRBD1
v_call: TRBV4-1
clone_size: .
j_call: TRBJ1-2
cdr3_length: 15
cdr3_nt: TGCGCCAGCAGCCCTGGGGACAGGGGGAACTATGGCTACACCTTC
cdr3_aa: CASSPGDRGNYGYTF

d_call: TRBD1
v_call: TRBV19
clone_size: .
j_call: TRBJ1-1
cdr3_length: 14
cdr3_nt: TGTGCCAGTAGTATTGCAGGGGGCCACACTGAAGCTTTCTTT
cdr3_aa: CASSIAGGHTEAFF

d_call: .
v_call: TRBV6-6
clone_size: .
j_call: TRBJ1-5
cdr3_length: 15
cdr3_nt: TGTGCCAGCAGTTCCCATTCGGGGAGCAATCAGCCCCAGCATTTT
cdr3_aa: CASSSHSGSNQPQHF

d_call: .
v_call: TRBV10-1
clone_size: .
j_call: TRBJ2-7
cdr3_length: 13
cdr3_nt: TGCGCCAGCAGTAACGGTATGGGTCACGAGCAGTACTTC
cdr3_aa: CASSNGMGHEQYF

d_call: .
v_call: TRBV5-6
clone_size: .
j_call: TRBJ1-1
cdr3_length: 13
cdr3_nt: TGTGCCAGCAGCTTGGGGGGTTTGGTTGAAGCTTTCTTT
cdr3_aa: CASSLGGLVEAFF

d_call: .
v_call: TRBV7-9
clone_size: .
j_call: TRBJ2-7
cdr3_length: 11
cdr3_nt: TGTGCCAGCAGCCCGGCATACGAGCAGTACTTC
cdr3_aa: CASSPAYEQYF

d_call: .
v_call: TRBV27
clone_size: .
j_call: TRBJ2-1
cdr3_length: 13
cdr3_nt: TGTGCCAGCAGGACAGGAGCCTACAATGAGCAGTTCTTC
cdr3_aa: CASRTGAYNEQFF

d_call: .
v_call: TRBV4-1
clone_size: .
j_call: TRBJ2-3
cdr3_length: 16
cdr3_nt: TGCGCCAGCAGCCAAGATTCGGGGGGCGTCGCAGATACGCAGTATTTT
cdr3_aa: CASSQDSGGVADTQYF

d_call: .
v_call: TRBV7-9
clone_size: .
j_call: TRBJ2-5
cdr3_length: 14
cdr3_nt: TGTGCCAGCAGCGCGGCGTATTACCAAGAGACCCAGTACTTC
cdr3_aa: CASSAAYYQETQYF

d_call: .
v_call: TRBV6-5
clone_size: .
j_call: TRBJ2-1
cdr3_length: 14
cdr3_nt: TGTGCCAGCAGGGGAGACAGTCCCTACAATGAGCAGTTCTTC
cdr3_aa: CASRGDSPYNEQFF

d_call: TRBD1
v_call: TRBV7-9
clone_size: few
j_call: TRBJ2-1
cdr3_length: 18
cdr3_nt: TGTGCCAGCAGCTTAGAGCCCGGGACAGGGAGCTCCTACAATGAGCAGTTCTTC
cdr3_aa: CASSLEPGTGSSYNEQFF

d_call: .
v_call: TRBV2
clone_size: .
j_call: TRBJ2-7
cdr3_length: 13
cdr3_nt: TGTGCCAGCAGTGATTTGGCCCCCTACGAGCAGTACTTC
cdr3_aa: CASSDLAPYEQYF

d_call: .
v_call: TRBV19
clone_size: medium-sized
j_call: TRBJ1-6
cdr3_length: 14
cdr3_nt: TGTGCCAGTAGTATGGGAGGGATTGGCTCACCCCTCCACTTT
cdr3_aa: CASSMGGIGSPLHF

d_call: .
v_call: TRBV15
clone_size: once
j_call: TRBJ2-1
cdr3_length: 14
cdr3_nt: TGTGCCACCTCAAGCGGGCCCAGAGCCAATGAGCAGTTCTTC
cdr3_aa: CATSSGPRANEQFF

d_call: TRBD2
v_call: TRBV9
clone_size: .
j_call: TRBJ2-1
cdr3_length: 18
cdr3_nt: TGTGCCAGCAGCGTCCTTGATAGCGGGGGGCGCTTTTACAATGAGCAGTTCTTC
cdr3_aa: CASSVLDSGGRFYNEQFF